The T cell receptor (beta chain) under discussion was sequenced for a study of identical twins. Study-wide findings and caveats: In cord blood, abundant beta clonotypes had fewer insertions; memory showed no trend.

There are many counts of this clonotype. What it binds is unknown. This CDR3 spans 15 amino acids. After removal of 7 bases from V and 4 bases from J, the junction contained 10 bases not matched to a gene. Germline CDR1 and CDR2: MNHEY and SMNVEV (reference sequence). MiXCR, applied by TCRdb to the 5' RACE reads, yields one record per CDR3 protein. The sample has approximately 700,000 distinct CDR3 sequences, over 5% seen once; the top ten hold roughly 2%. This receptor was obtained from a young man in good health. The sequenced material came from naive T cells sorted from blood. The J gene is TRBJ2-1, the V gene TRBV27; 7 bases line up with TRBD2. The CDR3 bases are TGTGCCAGCAATGGGCTAGCGGTACGGTACAATGAGCAGTTCTTC. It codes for CASNGLAVRYNEQFF.